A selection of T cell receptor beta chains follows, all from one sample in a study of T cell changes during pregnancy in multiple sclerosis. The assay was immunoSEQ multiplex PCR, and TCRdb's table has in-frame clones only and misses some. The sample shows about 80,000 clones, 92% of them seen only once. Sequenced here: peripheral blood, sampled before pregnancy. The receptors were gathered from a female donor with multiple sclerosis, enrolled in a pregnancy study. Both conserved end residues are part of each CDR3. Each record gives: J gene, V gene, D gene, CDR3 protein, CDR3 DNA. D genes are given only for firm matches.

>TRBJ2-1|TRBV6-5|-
CASSSSVGEQFF
TGTGCCAGCAGCTCCTCGGTGGGCGAGCAGTTCTTC
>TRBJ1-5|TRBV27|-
CASWRVNQPQHF
TGTGCCAGCTGGCGGGTCAATCAGCCCCAGCATTTT
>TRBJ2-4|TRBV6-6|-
CASIPRGGDIQYF
TGTGCCAGCATTCCCAGAGGGGGTGACATTCAGTACTTC
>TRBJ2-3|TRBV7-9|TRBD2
CASRQLAGGHTDTQYF
TGTGCCAGCAGACAACTAGCGGGGGGCCACACAGATACGCAGTATTTT
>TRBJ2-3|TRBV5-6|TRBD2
CASSTGAGGSLTDTQYF
TGTGCCAGCAGCACCGGAGCGGGGGGCTCTCTCACAGATACGCAGTATTTT
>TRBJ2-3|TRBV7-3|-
CASSPPGVDTQYF
TGTGCCAGCAGCCCACCCGGGGTGGATACGCAGTATTTT
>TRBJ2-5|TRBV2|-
CASHQDSQQTQYF
TGTGCCAGCCACCAGGACTCACAGCAGACCCAGTACTTC
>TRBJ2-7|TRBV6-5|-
CASSYSAAGVSYEQYF
TGTGCCAGCAGTTACTCGGCGGCAGGGGTCTCCTACGAGCAGTACTTC
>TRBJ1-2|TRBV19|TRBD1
CASSLQGATDGYTF
TGTGCCAGTAGTCTCCAGGGGGCCACGGATGGCTACACCTTC
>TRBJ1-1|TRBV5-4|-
CASSFREQSPEAFF
TGTGCCAGCAGCTTCCGGGAACAAAGCCCTGAAGCTTTCTTT
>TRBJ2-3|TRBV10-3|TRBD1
CAISDPPRTGAMTDTQYF
TGTGCCATCAGTGACCCCCCACGGACAGGGGCGATGACAGATACGCAGTATTTT